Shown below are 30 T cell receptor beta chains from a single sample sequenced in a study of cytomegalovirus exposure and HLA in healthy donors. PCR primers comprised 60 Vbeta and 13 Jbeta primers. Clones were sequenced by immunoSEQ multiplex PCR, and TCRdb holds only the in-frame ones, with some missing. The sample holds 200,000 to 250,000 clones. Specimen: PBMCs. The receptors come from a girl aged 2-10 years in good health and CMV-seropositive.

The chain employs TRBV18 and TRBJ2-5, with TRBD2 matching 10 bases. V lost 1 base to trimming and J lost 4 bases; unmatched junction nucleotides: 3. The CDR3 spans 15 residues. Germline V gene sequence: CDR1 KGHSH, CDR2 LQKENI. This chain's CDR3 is CASSPQASGRETQYF. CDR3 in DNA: TGTGCCAGCTCACCACAGGCTAGCGGGAGAGAGACCCAGTACTTC.

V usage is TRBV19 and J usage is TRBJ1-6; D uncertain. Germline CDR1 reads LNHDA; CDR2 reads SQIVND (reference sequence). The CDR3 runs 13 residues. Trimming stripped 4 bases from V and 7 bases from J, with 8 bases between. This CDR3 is CASSSGPNSPLHF. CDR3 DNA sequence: TGTGCCAGTAGTAGTGGCCCGAATTCACCCCTCCACTTT.

The CDR3 loop is CASSANFGSYNSPLHF. The CDR3, as DNA: TGTGCCAGCAGCGCCAACTTCGGGTCCTATAATTCACCCCTCCACTTT. The chain has TRBV13 and TRBJ1-6; D is unresolved. Looked up from germline, CDR1 is PRHDT and CDR2 is FYEKMQ (reference sequence). V lost 5 bases, J lost 1 base, and 12 bases lay in between. This CDR3 region has 16 residues.

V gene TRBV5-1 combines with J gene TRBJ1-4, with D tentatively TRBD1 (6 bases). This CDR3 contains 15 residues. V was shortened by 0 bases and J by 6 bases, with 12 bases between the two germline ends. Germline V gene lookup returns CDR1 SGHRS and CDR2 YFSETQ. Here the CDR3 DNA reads TGCGCCAGCAGCTTGGGTCAAGGGGGGGATGAAAAACTGTTTTTT. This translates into CASSLGQGGDEKLFF.

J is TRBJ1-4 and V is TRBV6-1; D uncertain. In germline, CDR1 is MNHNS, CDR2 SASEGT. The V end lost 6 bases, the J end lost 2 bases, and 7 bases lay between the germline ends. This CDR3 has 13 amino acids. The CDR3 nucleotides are TGTGCCAGCAGACACCCTACTAATGAAAAACTGTTTTTT. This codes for CASRHPTNEKLFF.

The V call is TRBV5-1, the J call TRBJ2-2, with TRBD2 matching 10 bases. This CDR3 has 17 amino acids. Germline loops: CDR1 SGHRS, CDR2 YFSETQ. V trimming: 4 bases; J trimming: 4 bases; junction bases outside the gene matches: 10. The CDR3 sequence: CASSTLLAGTGTGELFF. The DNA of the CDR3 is TGCGCCAGCAGCACGCTACTAGCGGGGACGGGCACCGGGGAGCTGTTTTTT.

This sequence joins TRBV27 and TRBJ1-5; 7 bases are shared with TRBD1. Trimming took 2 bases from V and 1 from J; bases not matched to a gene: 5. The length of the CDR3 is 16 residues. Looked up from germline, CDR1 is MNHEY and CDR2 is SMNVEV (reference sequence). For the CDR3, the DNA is TGTGCCAGCAGTTTAGGTACAGGGGTAAGCAATCAGCCCCAGCATTTT. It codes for CASSLGTGVSNQPQHF.

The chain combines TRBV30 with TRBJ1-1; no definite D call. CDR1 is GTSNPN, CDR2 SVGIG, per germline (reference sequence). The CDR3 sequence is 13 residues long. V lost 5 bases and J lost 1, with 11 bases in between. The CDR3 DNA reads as TGTGCCTGGGGGCAAGGCAGGAACACTGAAGCTTTCTTT. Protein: CAWGQGRNTEAFF.

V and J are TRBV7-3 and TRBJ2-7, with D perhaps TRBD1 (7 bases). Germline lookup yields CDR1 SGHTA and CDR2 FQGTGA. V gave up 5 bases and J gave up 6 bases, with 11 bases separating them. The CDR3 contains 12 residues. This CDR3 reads CASSPQGGEQYF. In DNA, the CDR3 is TGTGCCAGCAGCCCCCAGGGGGGCGAGCAGTACTTC.

The CDR3 spells CASSSGSYEQYF. DNA of the CDR3: TGCGCCAGCTCTAGCGGGTCCTACGAGCAGTACTTC. This sequence joins TRBV5-1 and TRBJ2-7, with 8 bases aligning to TRBD2. V shed 7 bases, J shed 1 base, and the junction held 1 base outside the gene matches. The CDR3 contains 12 residues. Germline V lookup: CDR1 SGHRS, CDR2 YFSETQ.

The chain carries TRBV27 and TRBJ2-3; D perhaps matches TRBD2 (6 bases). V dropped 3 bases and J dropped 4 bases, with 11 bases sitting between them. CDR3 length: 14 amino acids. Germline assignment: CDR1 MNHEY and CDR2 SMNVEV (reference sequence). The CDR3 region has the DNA TGTGCCAGCAGTTTTTCCGGGAGTTCAGATACGCAGTATTTT. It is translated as CASSFSGSSDTQYF.

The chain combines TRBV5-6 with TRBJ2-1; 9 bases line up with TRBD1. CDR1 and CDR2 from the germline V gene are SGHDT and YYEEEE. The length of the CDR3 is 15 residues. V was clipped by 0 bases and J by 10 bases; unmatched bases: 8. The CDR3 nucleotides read TGTGCCAGCAGCTTGGTGGACAGGGGTTACGGGGAGCAGTTCTTC. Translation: CASSLVDRGYGEQFF.

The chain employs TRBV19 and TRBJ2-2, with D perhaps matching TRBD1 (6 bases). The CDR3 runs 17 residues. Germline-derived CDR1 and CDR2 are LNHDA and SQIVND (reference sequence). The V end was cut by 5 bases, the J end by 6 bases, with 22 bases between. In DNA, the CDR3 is TGTGCCAGTAGTGTACCACGTCACAGGGTGTTGTCCGGGGAGCTGTTTTTT. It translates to CASSVPRHRVLSGELFF. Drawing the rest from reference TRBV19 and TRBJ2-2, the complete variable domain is DGGITQSPKYLFRKEGQNVTLSCEQNLNHDAMYWYRQDPGQGLRLIYYSQIVNDFQKGDIAEGYSVSREKKESFPLTVTSAQKNPTAFYLCASSVPRHRVLSGELFFGEGSRLTVL.

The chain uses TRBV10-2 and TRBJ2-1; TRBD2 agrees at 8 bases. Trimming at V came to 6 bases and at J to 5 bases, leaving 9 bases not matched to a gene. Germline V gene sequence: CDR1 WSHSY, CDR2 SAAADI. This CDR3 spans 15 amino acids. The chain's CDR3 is CASRTRLALNNEQFF. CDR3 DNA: TGCGCCAGCAGGACTCGACTAGCGCTGAACAATGAGCAGTTCTTC.

The CDR3 coding sequence is TGTGCCAGCAGCCAACGTCGACAGGGGGATTTGGTTCAGCCCCAGCATTTT. This sequence encodes CASSQRRQGDLVQPQHF. J is TRBJ1-5 and V is TRBV4-2; TRBD1 matches 9 bases. From germline, CDR1 is LGHNA and CDR2 YNFKEQ. This CDR3 has 17 amino acids. V dropped 2 bases and J dropped 6; count of bases not matched to a gene: 11.

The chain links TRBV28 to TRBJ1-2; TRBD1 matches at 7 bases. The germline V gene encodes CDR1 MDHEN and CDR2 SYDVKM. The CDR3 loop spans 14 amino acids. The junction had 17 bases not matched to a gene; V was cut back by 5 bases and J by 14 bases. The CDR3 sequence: CASSPPLGGDKGTF. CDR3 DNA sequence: TGTGCCAGCAGTCCCCCATTAGGGGGCGATAAGGGTACCTTC.

The CDR3 DNA reads TGCAGCGTTGAGTCCCCGGTCTCCTACGAGCAGTACTTC. It codes for CSVESPVSYEQYF. The rearrangement joins TRBV29-1 to TRBJ2-7; D unclear. This CDR3 comprises 13 residues. CDR1 is SQVTM and CDR2 is ANQGSEA in the germline V gene. The germline V and J ends were trimmed by 3 bases and 0 bases, with 9 bases remaining between them.

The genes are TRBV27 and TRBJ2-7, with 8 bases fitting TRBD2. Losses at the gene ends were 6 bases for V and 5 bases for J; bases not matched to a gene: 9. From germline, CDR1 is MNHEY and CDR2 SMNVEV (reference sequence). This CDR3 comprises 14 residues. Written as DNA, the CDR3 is TGTGCCAGCAGGATAGCGGGATCTACGGACGAGCAGTACTTC. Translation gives CASRIAGSTDEQYF.

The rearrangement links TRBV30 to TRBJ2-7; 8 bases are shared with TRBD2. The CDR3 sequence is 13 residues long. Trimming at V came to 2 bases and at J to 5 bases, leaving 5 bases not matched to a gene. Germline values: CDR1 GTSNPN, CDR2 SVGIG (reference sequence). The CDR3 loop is CAWSPGLVNEQYF. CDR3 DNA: TGTGCCTGGAGTCCGGGACTAGTCAACGAGCAGTACTTC.

The CDR3 reads CASSDTDSNQPQHF. The CDR3 DNA is TGTGCCAGCAGTGACACCGATAGCAATCAGCCCCAGCATTTT. The V gene is TRBV6-6, the J gene TRBJ1-5; D not certain. Per the germline V gene, CDR1 is MNHNY and CDR2 is SVGAGI (reference sequence). The CDR3 loop spans 14 amino acids. Trimming removed 5 bases from V and 0 bases from J, with 8 bases in between.

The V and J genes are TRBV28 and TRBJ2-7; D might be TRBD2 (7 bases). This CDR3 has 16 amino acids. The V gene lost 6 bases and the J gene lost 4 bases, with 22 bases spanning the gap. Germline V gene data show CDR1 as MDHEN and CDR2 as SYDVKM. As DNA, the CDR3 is TGTGCCAGCAGGGGTGTCGCGCGGGGGCTCTGGTACGAGCAGTACTTC. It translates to CASRGVARGLWYEQYF.

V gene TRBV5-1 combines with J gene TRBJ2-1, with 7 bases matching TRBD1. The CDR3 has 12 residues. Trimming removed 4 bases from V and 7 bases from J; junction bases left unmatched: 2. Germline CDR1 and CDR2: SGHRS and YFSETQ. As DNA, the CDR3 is TGCGCCAGCAGCAACAGGGGAAATGAGCAGTTCTTC. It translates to CASSNRGNEQFF.

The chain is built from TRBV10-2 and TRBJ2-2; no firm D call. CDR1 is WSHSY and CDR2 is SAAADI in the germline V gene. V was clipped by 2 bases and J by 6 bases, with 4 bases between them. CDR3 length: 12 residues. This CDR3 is CASSEGPGELFF. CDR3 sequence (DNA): TGCGCCAGCAGTGAGGGGCCCGGGGAGCTGTTTTTT.

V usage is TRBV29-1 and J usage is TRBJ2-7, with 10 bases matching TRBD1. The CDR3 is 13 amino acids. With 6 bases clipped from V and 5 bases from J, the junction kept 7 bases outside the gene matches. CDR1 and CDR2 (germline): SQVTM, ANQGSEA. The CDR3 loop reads CSVGRDRGHEQYF. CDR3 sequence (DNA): TGCAGCGTGGGCCGGGACAGGGGCCACGAGCAGTACTTC.

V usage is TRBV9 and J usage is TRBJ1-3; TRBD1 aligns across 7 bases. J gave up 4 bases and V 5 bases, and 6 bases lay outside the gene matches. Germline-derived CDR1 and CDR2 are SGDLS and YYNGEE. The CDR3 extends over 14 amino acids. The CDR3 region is CASSLTGEGNTIYF. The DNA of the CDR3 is TGTGCCAGCAGTCTTACAGGGGAGGGAAACACCATATATTTT. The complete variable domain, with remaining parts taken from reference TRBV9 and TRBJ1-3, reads DSGVTQTPKHLITATGQRVTLRCSPRSGDLSVYWYQQSLDQGLQFLIQYYNGEERAKGNILERFSAQQFPDLHSELNLSSLELGDSALYFCASSLTGEGNTIYFGEGSWLTVV.

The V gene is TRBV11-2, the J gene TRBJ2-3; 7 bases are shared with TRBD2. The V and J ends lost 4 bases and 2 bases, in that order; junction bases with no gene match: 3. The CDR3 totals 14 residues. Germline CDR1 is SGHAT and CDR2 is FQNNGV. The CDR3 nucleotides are TGTGCCAGCAGCTATCTAGCGGACACAGATACGCAGTATTTT. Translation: CASSYLADTDTQYF.

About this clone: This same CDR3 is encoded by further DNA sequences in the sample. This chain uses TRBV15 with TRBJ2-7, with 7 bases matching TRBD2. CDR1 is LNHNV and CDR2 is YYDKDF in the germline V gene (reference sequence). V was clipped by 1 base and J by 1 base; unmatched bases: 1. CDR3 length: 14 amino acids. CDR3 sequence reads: CATSRGGGSYEQYF. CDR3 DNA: TGTGCCACCAGCAGAGGGGGGGGGTCCTACGAGCAGTACTTC.

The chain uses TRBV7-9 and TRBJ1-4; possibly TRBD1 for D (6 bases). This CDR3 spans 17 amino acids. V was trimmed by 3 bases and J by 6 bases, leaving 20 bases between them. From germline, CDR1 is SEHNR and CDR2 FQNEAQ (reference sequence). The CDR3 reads CASSLGLAGKGDEKLFF. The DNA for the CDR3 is TGTGCCAGCAGCTTGGGCCTTGCAGGCAAGGGGGATGAAAAACTGTTTTTT.

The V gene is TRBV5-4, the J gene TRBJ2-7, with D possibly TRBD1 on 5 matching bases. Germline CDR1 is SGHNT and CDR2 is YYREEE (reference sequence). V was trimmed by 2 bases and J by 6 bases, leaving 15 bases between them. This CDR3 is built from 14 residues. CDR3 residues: CASSLDSFLGEQYF. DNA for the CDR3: TGTGCCAGCAGCTTAGACAGCTTCCTGGGCGAGCAGTACTTC.

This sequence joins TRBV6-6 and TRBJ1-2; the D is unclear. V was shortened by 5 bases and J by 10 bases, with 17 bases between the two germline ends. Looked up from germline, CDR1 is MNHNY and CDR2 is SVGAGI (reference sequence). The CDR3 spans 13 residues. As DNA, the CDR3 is TGTGCCAGCAGTCAAACCATGTCGGGAGCCTACACCTTC. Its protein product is CASSQTMSGAYTF.